Below are 24 T cell receptor beta chains sequenced from a single sample in a study of T cell responses to AZD1222 COVID-19 vaccine. Here immunoSEQ multiplex PCR was the method, and the copy in TCRdb shows in-frame clones only, minus some. The sample lists about 97,000 clones, about 89% occurring once. This material consisted of peripheral blood, taken on day 0 of AZD1222 vaccination. These receptors all stem from an adult in good health.

This clone was detected a few times. The chain links TRBV4-1 to TRBJ2-7, with 11 positions matching TRBD2. This CDR3 is built from 16 residues. Losses at the gene ends were 0 bases for V and 2 bases for J; bases not matched to a gene: 3. The germline gives CDR1 MGHRA, CDR2 YSYEKL. The CDR3 coding sequence is TGCGCCAGCAGCCAAGAGGGGACTAGCGGAGCCTACGAGCAGTACTTC. Residues: CASSQEGTSGAYEQYF.

This clone was picked up one time. The rearrangement links TRBV10-3 to TRBJ2-1; 8 nucleotides agree with TRBD1. The germline CDR1 and CDR2 sequences are ENHRY and SYGVKD. The V segment lost 6 bases and the J segment 5 bases; nucleotides outside the gene matches: 6. The CDR3 length is 14 residues. CDR3 sequence reads: CAIRSDRGNNEQFF. CDR3 coding DNA: TGTGCCATCAGATCCGACAGGGGTAACAATGAGCAGTTCTTC.

This clone is a singleton in its sample. This sequence joins TRBV14 and TRBJ2-7; D perhaps matches TRBD2 (5 bases). V lost 0 bases and J 7 bases, leaving 22 bases between the germline ends. Germline loops: CDR1 SGHDN, CDR2 FVKESK. The length of the CDR3 is 17 residues. CDR3 DNA sequence: TGTGCCAGCAGCCAAGATGGGTGGGGAAATCCCGGGAAGGAGCAGTACTTC. It yields the protein CASSQDGWGNPGKEQYF.

The chain combines TRBV18 with TRBJ2-7, with D perhaps being TRBD1 or TRBD2 (7 bases each). The CDR3 is 13 amino acids. Germline-derived CDR1 and CDR2 are KGHSH and LQKENI. The germline V and J ends were trimmed by 8 bases and 5 bases, with 16 bases remaining between them. Here the CDR3 reads CASAGRGLDEQYF. The DNA for the CDR3 is TGTGCCAGCGCTGGGAGGGGGCTGGACGAGCAGTACTTC.

The chain joins TRBV5-1 to TRBJ1-2, with 7 nucleotides matching TRBD1. The germline V gene encodes CDR1 SGHRS and CDR2 YFSETQ. J lost 7 bases, V lost 4 bases, and 4 bases had no gene match. The CDR3 consists of 12 residues. CDR3 protein: CASSADRVGYTF. Here the CDR3 DNA reads TGCGCCAGCAGCGCCGACAGGGTTGGCTACACCTTC.

V usage is TRBV19 and J usage is TRBJ1-6, with a tentative D call TRBD1 (6 bases). CDR1 and CDR2 from the germline V gene are LNHDA and SQIVND (reference sequence). The V end was cut by 8 bases, the J end by 7 bases, with 12 bases between. The CDR3 has 13 residues. CDR3 sequence: CASLGGPNSPLHF. Here the CDR3 DNA reads TGTGCCAGTCTAGGGGGGCCCAATTCACCCCTCCACTTT.

V usage is TRBV2 and J usage is TRBJ2-5; either TRBD1 or TRBD2 may supply D (5 bases each). The germline V gene encodes CDR1 SNHLY and CDR2 FYNNEI. The V end was cut by 11 bases, the J end by 3 bases, with 16 bases between. CDR3 size: 13 residues. The CDR3 loop reads CALRPGREETQYF. The CDR3, as DNA: TGTGCCCTTAGGCCGGGACGGGAAGAGACCCAGTACTTC.

The chain uses TRBV11-2 and TRBJ1-1; possibly TRBD1 for D (6 bases). The CDR3 totals 15 residues. The germline V gene encodes CDR1 SGHAT and CDR2 FQNNGV. V shed 0 bases and J shed 4 bases, with 12 bases lying between them. Here the CDR3 DNA reads TGTGCCAGCAGCTTAGAGGGGGCTTTGGGCACTGAAGCTTTCTTT. Translated, it gives CASSLEGALGTEAFF. Full variable domain (missing parts from reference TRBV11-2 and TRBJ1-1): EAGVAQSPRYKIIEKRQSVAFWCNPISGHATLYWYQQILGQGPKLLIQFQNNGVVDDSQLPKDRFSAERLKGVDSTLKIQPAKLEDSAVYLCASSLEGALGTEAFFGQGTRLTVV.

The chain uses TRBV6-5 and TRBJ1-4; TRBD1 aligns across 10 bases. In germline, CDR1 is MNHEY, CDR2 SVGAGI. Trimming removed 8 bases from V and 6 bases from J; junction bases left unmatched: 6. The CDR3 is 14 amino acids. CDR3 residues: CASRQTGGYEKLFF. CDR3 bases: TGTGCCAGCCGCCAGACAGGGGGCTATGAAAAACTGTTTTTT.

The rearrangement uses TRBV6-5 and TRBJ1-1; D call uncertain. This CDR3 contains 13 residues. V lost 6 bases and J lost 0, with 8 bases in between. Germline CDR1 is MNHEY and CDR2 is SVGAGI. This chain's CDR3 is CASSQGLNTEAFF. The CDR3 DNA is TGTGCCAGCAGCCAAGGGCTGAACACTGAAGCTTTCTTT.

This clone was observed once. CDR3 DNA sequence: TGTGCCAGCAGCCAAGGAGCCCCCGGAGAGACCCAGTACTTC. Its protein is CASSQGAPGETQYF. V is TRBV4-2 and J is TRBJ2-5; D unresolved. Germline V gene lookup returns CDR1 LGHNA and CDR2 YNFKEQ. The CDR3 is 14 residues long. Trimming removed 1 base at V and 4 bases at J, with 10 bases between.

The V and J genes are TRBV9 and TRBJ1-2; D remains unclear. V was shortened by 1 base and J by 4 bases, with 11 bases between the two germline ends. CDR3 size: 14 residues. The germline gives CDR1 SGDLS, CDR2 YYNGEE. This chain's CDR3 is CASSVQGGSYGYTF. In nucleotides, the CDR3 is TGTGCCAGCAGCGTACAAGGCGGAAGCTATGGCTACACCTTC.

J is TRBJ2-3 and V is TRBV5-1; D unresolved. This CDR3 has 11 amino acids. CDR1 and CDR2 from the germline V gene are SGHRS and YFSETQ. Trimming took off 0 bases at V and 5 bases at J, with 1 base between the two ends. CDR3: CASSLEDTQYF. In nucleotides, the CDR3 is TGCGCCAGCAGCTTGGAAGATACGCAGTATTTT.

V is TRBV3-1 (or the pseudogene TRBV3-2) and J is TRBJ2-7; D may be TRBD2 (6 bases). Per germline, CDR1 LGHDT and CDR2 YNNKEL (reference sequence). V dropped 3 bases and J dropped 3 bases, with 12 bases sitting between them. CDR3 length: 14 amino acids. CDR3 protein: CASSHGLTFYEQYF. DNA of the CDR3: TGTGCCAGCAGCCACGGACTAACCTTCTACGAGCAGTACTTC.

This clone was seen once. The chain carries TRBV21-1 and TRBJ2-1; TRBD2, the table's D call, lacks a check against the DNA. TRBV21-1 is classified as a pseudogene. CDR3 size: 16 residues. The CDR3 DNA reads as TGTGCCAGCAGCACAGAAGGGACTAGCGGGAGTGGTGAGCAGTTCTTC. It translates to CASSTEGTSGSGEQFF.

CDR3 in amino acids: CASSAYRGGDTEAFF. For the CDR3, the DNA is TGTGCCAGCAGCGCATACAGGGGGGGGGACACTGAAGCTTTCTTT. The rearrangement links TRBV5-4 to TRBJ1-1; TRBD1 matches 8 bases. V was clipped by 4 bases and J by 3 bases; unmatched bases: 8. The germline V gene encodes CDR1 SGHNT and CDR2 YYREEE (reference sequence). This CDR3 contains 15 residues.

The chain employs TRBV5-6 and TRBJ2-7, with 10 bases that match TRBD1. Germline CDR1 and CDR2: SGHDT and YYEEEE. This CDR3 has 14 residues. The V and J ends lost 6 bases and 4 bases, in that order; junction bases with no gene match: 7. CDR3 sequence reads: CASTRDRGKYEQYF. The CDR3 region has the DNA TGTGCCAGCACCCGGGACAGGGGAAAGTACGAGCAGTACTTC.

This chain uses TRBV7-3 with TRBJ1-1; the D gene is possibly TRBD1 (5 bases). The CDR3 is made up of 16 amino acids. V was pared by 5 bases and J by 0 bases, with 16 bases between. The V gene's germline CDR1 is SGHTA and CDR2 FQGTGA. The CDR3 reads CASSPRNQGLNTEAFF. As DNA, the CDR3 is TGTGCCAGCAGCCCGCGTAACCAGGGTCTGAACACTGAAGCTTTCTTT.

The rearrangement uses TRBV30 and TRBJ2-2; TRBD2 matches at 10 bases. CDR3 length: 12 residues. CDR1 and CDR2 from the germline V gene are GTSNPN and SVGIG (reference sequence). V shed 7 bases and J 8 bases; nucleotides not matched to a gene: 4. CDR3 in amino acids: CASGLAMGELFF. Written as DNA, the CDR3 is TGTGCCTCGGGACTAGCGATGGGGGAGCTGTTTTTT. The full variable domain, in which reference TRBV30 and TRBJ2-2 provide the parts outside the CDR3, is SQTIHQWPATLVQPVGSPLSLECTVEGTSNPNLYWYRQAAGRGLQLLFYSVGIGQISSEVPQNLSASRPQDRQFILSSKKLLLSDSGFYLCASGLAMGELFFGEGSRLTVL.

This clone was detected only a few times. The V call is TRBV9, the J call TRBJ2-5; 10 bases align to TRBD1. Germline values: CDR1 SGDLS, CDR2 YYNGEE. V was pared by 3 bases and J by 1 base, with 0 bases of the junction left unmatched. This CDR3 region has 14 residues. This CDR3 is CASSGDRGQETQYF. CDR3 nucleotide sequence: TGTGCCAGCAGCGGGGACAGGGGCCAAGAGACCCAGTACTTC.

This clone was seen once. CDR3: CAIRERDTSYEQYF. The CDR3 DNA sequence: TGTGCCATCAGGGAAAGGGACACTTCCTACGAGCAGTACTTC. The chain carries TRBV10-3 and TRBJ2-7; tentatively, D is TRBD1 (6 bases). The germline V gene encodes CDR1 ENHRY and CDR2 SYGVKD. The CDR3 loop spans 14 amino acids. Trimming removed 6 bases from V and 1 base from J, with 13 bases in between.

The chain links TRBV9 to TRBJ2-1; no firm D call. V dropped 1 base and J dropped 7 bases, with 6 bases sitting between them. The germline V gene encodes CDR1 SGDLS and CDR2 YYNGEE. The CDR3 totals 12 residues. CDR3 DNA sequence: TGTGCCAGCAGCGTACAAACGAATGAGCAGTTCTTC. Amino acid sequence: CASSVQTNEQFF.

V gene TRBV5-1 combines with J gene TRBJ2-3; no clear D gene. The CDR3 length is 13 residues. The germline V and J ends were trimmed by 0 bases and 0 bases, with 2 bases remaining between them. The germline CDR1 and CDR2 sequences are SGHRS and YFSETQ. The CDR3 loop is CASSLASTDTQYF. CDR3 sequence (DNA): TGCGCCAGCAGCTTGGCAAGCACAGATACGCAGTATTTT.

This clone was picked up one time. The chain recombines TRBV28 with TRBJ1-1; D is uncertain. V lost 5 bases and J lost 0, with 7 bases in between. The CDR3 sequence is 13 residues long. Germline V lookup: CDR1 MDHEN, CDR2 SYDVKM. The CDR3 spells CASSPWLNTEAFF. The CDR3 bases are TGTGCCAGCAGTCCTTGGCTGAACACTGAAGCTTTCTTT.